This TCR beta chain was recorded in a study of T cell responses to AZD1222 COVID-19 vaccine. V was cut by 6 bases and J by 7 bases, with 13 bases left in between. Germline values: CDR1 SQVTM, CDR2 ANQGSEA. The CDR3 contains 12 residues. Study observations and caveats: Clonal diversity may have been underestimated in mostly white British donors.

Repertoires were generated with immunoSEQ multiplex PCR, while TCRdb's copy carries only in-frame clones and drops some. The sample includes 80,000 to 95,000 clones, just over 90% of them seen just once. Notes on this clone: Its target is unknown.

This clonotype originated in an adult in good health. The sequenced sample was peripheral blood, obtained on day 0 of AZD1222 vaccination. The chain recombines TRBV29-1 with TRBJ2-1, with a weak D call TRBD2 (6 bases). The CDR3 here is CSVQTSFNEQFF. The CDR3 DNA reads as TGCAGCGTGCAGACTAGTTTTAATGAGCAGTTCTTC.